This T cell receptor (beta chain) originates from a study of vaccination effects on CD4 cells after COVID-19. Comments on this clone: Its antigen is still unknown.

This CDR3 comprises 16 residues. Sequenced by immunoSEQ multiplex PCR; TCRdb stores in-frame clones only, minus some. In the table there are over 80,000 clones, around 77% of which are singletons. Ahead of sequencing, the ViraFEST assay grew antigen-specific CD4+ T cells using viral peptide pools. CD4+ T cell isolation took place after less than 13 days of culture. Participants received two doses of either the BNT162b2 or mRNA-1273 vaccine. Absence of prior SARS-CoV-2 infection characterized the vaccine recipients, who showed negative nucleocapsid antibodies. The rearrangement uses TRBV21-1 and TRBJ1-5; the table's D call, TRBD1, was not checked against the DNA. TRBV21-1 is a documented pseudogene. This sample comprised CD4+ T cells from PBMCs cultured with HCoV-OC43 spike peptides, obtained after COVID-19 vaccination. This sample's subset: HCoV-OC43 spike overlapping peptide pool stimulation. This TCR was recovered from a human donor who received a COVID-19 vaccine. CDR3 amino acids: CASSRGGGGSNQPQHF. The CDR3 region has the DNA TGTGCCAGCAGCAGAGGGGGCGGTGGGAGCAATCAGCCCCAGCATTTT.